A single sample gave rise to the 12 T cell receptor beta chains below, sequenced in a study of blood T cell repertoires in COVID-19 (TCRdb year 2020). The method behind the library was the immunoSEQ multiplex PCR assay. TCRdb limited this immuneACCESS table to in-frame rearrangements with V and J called. A share of clones is missing; checked studies link under half to unresolved V genes, and the rest is unexplained. In all, the sample holds hundreds of thousands of clones, and approximately 90% of those were seen once. The ten largest make up 5% to 6.5% of the sample. The sequencing input was peripheral blood. The source of these receptors is a man at least 80 years old with acute or convalescent COVID-19.

This chain uses TRBV27 with TRBJ2-7; D is possibly TRBD2 (5 bases). This CDR3 region has 14 residues. Germline loops: CDR1 MNHEY, CDR2 SMNVEV (reference sequence). V was pared by 5 bases and J by 6 bases, with 17 bases between. The CDR3 region has the DNA TGTGCCAGCAGTCCCCGGGCCCTCGGAGGCGAGCAGTACTTC. It encodes CASSPRALGGEQYF.

This chain connects TRBV19 to TRBJ1-5, with TRBD1 identical over 7 bases. Germline trimming cut 6 bases from V and 3 bases from J; bases unmatched to any gene: 2. Germline-derived CDR1 and CDR2 are LNHDA and SQIVND (reference sequence). This CDR3 has 13 residues. The CDR3 DNA sequence: TGTGCCAGTAGGGGACAGTACAATCAGCCCCAGCATTTT. Translated: CASRGQYNQPQHF.

The chain recombines TRBV28 with TRBJ2-7, with D unresolved. Germline CDR1 MDHEN, CDR2 SYDVKM. This CDR3 comprises 11 residues. V lost 5 bases and J 3 bases, leaving 5 bases between the germline ends. CDR3 sequence reads: CASSPGYEQYF. Written as DNA, the CDR3 is TGTGCCAGCAGTCCGGGCTACGAGCAGTACTTC. Together with reference TRBV28 and TRBJ2-7, the CDR3 gives the full variable domain: DVKVTQSSRYLVKRTGEKVFLECVQDMDHENMFWYRQDPGLGLRLIYFSYDVKMKEKGDIPEGYSVSREKKERFSLILESASTNQTSMYLCASSPGYEQYFGPGTRLTVT.

With regard to this clone: The junction differs from germline at one of its ends, possibly a read error. V gene TRBV11-3 combines with J gene TRBJ1-4, with a tentative D call TRBD1 (6 bases). The germline CDR1 and CDR2 sequences are SGHNT and YENEEA. This CDR3 comprises 12 residues. As DNA, the CDR3 is TGTGCCAGCAGCTTAGATATTGGGACACTTGCTTTT. The encoded protein is CASSLDIGTLAF. The full variable domain, rest sourced from reference TRBV11-3 and TRBJ1-4, is EAGVVQSPRYKIIEKKQPVAFWCNPISGHNTLYWYLQNLGQGPELLIRYENEEAVDDSQLPKDRFSAERLKGVDSTLKIQPAELGDSAVYLCASSLDIGTLAFGSGTQLSVL.

As regards this clone: One end of the junction does not line up with germline, which may come from a read error. The rearrangement links TRBV5-4 to TRBJ2-5, with D perhaps TRBD2 (6 bases). The CDR3 totals 14 residues. Germline CDR1 is SGHNT and CDR2 is YYREEE (reference sequence). The CDR3 reads CASRLGGAGETQYF. In nucleotides, the CDR3 is TGTGCCAGCAGGTTGGGGGGAGCGGGAGAGACCCAGTACTTC.

The chain combines TRBV5-1 with TRBJ2-5, with D unresolved. CDR1 and CDR2 (germline): SGHRS, YFSETQ. The CDR3 is 13 residues long. V was clipped by 0 bases and J by 2 bases, with 5 bases between them. Written as DNA, the CDR3 is TGCGCCAGCAGCTTGGTCACTCAAGAGACCCAGTACTTC. Translation: CASSLVTQETQYF.

V usage is TRBV7-3 and J usage is TRBJ2-1; 9 bases agree with TRBD1. Germline CDR1 SGHTA, CDR2 FQGTGA. This CDR3 is 16 amino acids long. The J segment lost 6 bases and the V segment lost 5 bases, leaving 11 bases of the junction unmatched. The CDR3 sequence is CASSVLGTGSTNEQFF. The CDR3 nucleotides are TGTGCCAGCAGCGTTTTAGGGACAGGGTCCACCAATGAGCAGTTCTTC. The full variable domain, in which reference TRBV7-3 and TRBJ2-1 provide the parts outside the CDR3, is GAGVSQTPSNKVTEKGKYVELRCDPISGHTALYWYRQSLGQGPEFLIYFQGTGAADDSGLPNDRFFAVRPEGSVSTLKIQRTERGDSAVYLCASSVLGTGSTNEQFFGPGTRLTVL.

V and J are TRBV18 and TRBJ1-4; 8 bases align to TRBD1. The CDR3 is 13 amino acids. Germline lookup yields CDR1 KGHSH and CDR2 LQKENI. Losses at the gene ends were 6 bases for V and 8 bases for J; bases not matched to a gene: 5. In DNA, the CDR3 is TGTGCCAGCTCCGACAGGGGAGGGGAAAAACTGTTTTTT. As protein: CASSDRGGEKLFF.

V and J are TRBV6-5 and TRBJ1-1, with D unresolved. This CDR3 contains 15 residues. V dropped 0 bases and J dropped 1 base, with 9 bases sitting between them. CDR1 is MNHEY, CDR2 SVGAGI, per germline. The CDR3 nucleotides read TGTGCCAGCAGTTACTCGTGGGAGGCGAACACTGAAGCTTTCTTT. Amino acids: CASSYSWEANTEAFF.

The genes are TRBV27 and TRBJ2-7, with 8 bases aligning to TRBD2. The germline V gene has CDR1 MNHEY and CDR2 SMNVEV (reference sequence). After removal of 1 base from V and 3 bases from J, the junction contained 14 bases not matched to a gene. The CDR3 runs 18 residues. CDR3 in DNA: TGTGCCAGCAGTTTATTACCGCCCTCACCGGCGGGAGGCTACGAGCAGTACTTC. It encodes CASSLLPPSPAGGYEQYF.

The sample holds one count of this clone. V usage is TRBV7-9 and J usage is TRBJ2-1, with 16 nucleotides matching TRBD2. J gave up 9 bases and V 5 bases, and 10 bases lay outside the gene matches. This CDR3 has 17 residues. Germline CDR1 SEHNR, CDR2 FQNEAQ (reference sequence). CDR3 bases: TGTGCCAGCAGCCGACGCGGGACTAGCGGGAGGGATGGTGAGCAGTTCTTC. This gives the protein CASSRRGTSGRDGEQFF. The variable domain in full, completed from reference TRBV7-9 and TRBJ2-1, reads DTGVSQNPRHKITKRGQNVTFRCDPISEHNRLYWYRQTLGQGPEFLTYFQNEAQLEKSRLLSDRFSAERPKGSFSTLEIQRTEQGDSAMYLCASSRRGTSGRDGEQFFGPGTRLTVL.

The chain uses TRBV3-1 (or the pseudogene TRBV3-2) and TRBJ2-5; 8 nucleotides line up with TRBD1. The CDR3 is 13 residues long. Germline CDR1 LGHDT, CDR2 YNNKEL (reference sequence). V was clipped by 4 bases and J by 4 bases; unmatched bases: 2. The CDR3 DNA follows: TGTGCCAGCAGCCGACAGGGGTCAGAGACCCAGTACTTC. As protein: CASSRQGSETQYF.